These T cell receptor beta chains were read from a single sample in a study of cytomegalovirus exposure and HLA in healthy donors. Sequencing was performed with immunoSEQ multiplex PCR; in TCRdb, only in-frame clones are kept and a portion is missing. Here the sample table reports more than 35,000 clones. The sequencing sample was made of PBMCs. These receptor sequences come from a man aged 30 to 39 in good health and CMV-seronegative. Each CDR3 is given with its conserved first and last residue. D genes are given only for firm matches.

J gene: TRBJ1-1; D gene: -; V gene: TRBV6-1; CDR3 DNA: TGTGCCAGCAGTGTAATTTTTCGCGGGACTGCGAACACTGAAGCTTTCTTT; CDR3 protein: CASSVIFRGTANTEAFF
J gene: TRBJ1-6; D gene: -; V gene: TRBV7-2; CDR3 DNA: TGTGCCAGCAGCTTCCGAGGCGGGGCGAGCTCCTATAATTCACCCCTCCACTTT; CDR3 protein: CASSFRGGASSYNSPLHF
J gene: TRBJ2-7; D gene: TRBD1; V gene: TRBV27; CDR3 DNA: TGTGCCAGCAGTCCCCGGACAGGGGCCCGTTTGAGGGAGTCCTACGAGCAGTACTTC; CDR3 protein: CASSPRTGARLRESYEQYF
J gene: TRBJ2-7; D gene: TRBD1; V gene: TRBV4-1; CDR3 DNA: TGCGCCAGCAGCGACCGGACAGGGACCTACGAGCAGTACTTC; CDR3 protein: CASSDRTGTYEQYF
J gene: TRBJ1-6; D gene: TRBD1; V gene: TRBV5-4; CDR3 DNA: TGTGCCAGCAGCTTGTCAGGGGGGTCACCCCTCCACTTT; CDR3 protein: CASSLSGGSPLHF
J gene: TRBJ2-1; D gene: -; V gene: TRBV10-2; CDR3 DNA: TGCGCCAGCAGTGGGCGGGTTAATGGTTACAATGAGCAGTTCTTC; CDR3 protein: CASSGRVNGYNEQFF
J gene: TRBJ2-7; D gene: -; V gene: TRBV9; CDR3 DNA: TGTGCCAGCAGCGACGGGATCTCGGGCTACGAGCAGTACTTC; CDR3 protein: CASSDGISGYEQYF
J gene: TRBJ2-1; D gene: TRBD2; V gene: TRBV6-1; CDR3 DNA: TGTGCCAGCAGTGTGAGAACTAGCGGGAGGTTTGGGAATGAGCAGTTCTTC; CDR3 protein: CASSVRTSGRFGNEQFF
J gene: TRBJ2-5; D gene: TRBD2; V gene: TRBV5-4; CDR3 DNA: TGTGCCAGCAGCGGACTAGCGGGAGGTCGCCAAGAGACCCAGTACTTC; CDR3 protein: CASSGLAGGRQETQYF
J gene: TRBJ2-7; D gene: TRBD1; V gene: TRBV5-1; CDR3 DNA: TGCGCCAGCAGCAAGGACAGGGTCTACGAGCAGTACTTC; CDR3 protein: CASSKDRVYEQYF
J gene: TRBJ2-2; D gene: TRBD2; V gene: TRBV2; CDR3 DNA: TGTGCCTCCAGGGGACTAGCGGGGTCCCTCTTCCTGGACACCGGGGAGCTGTTTTTT; CDR3 protein: CASRGLAGSLFLDTGELFF
J gene: TRBJ1-2; D gene: -; V gene: TRBV30; CDR3 DNA: TGTGCCTGGGGTGTACTAAGTAGCAATGGTGGCTACACCTTC; CDR3 protein: CAWGVLSSNGGYTF
J gene: TRBJ2-2; D gene: -; V gene: TRBV30; CDR3 DNA: TGTGCCTACACGGGACTTAACACCGGGGAGCTGTTTTTT; CDR3 protein: CAYTGLNTGELFF
J gene: TRBJ1-6; D gene: -; V gene: TRBV2; CDR3 DNA: TGTGCCAGCAGCACTGGCTCCTATAATTCACCCCTCCACTTT; CDR3 protein: CASSTGSYNSPLHF
J gene: TRBJ1-4; D gene: TRBD1; V gene: TRBV4-1; CDR3 DNA: TGCGCCAGCAGCCCTTACAACAGGGGGCCAAATAATGAAAAACTGTTTTTT; CDR3 protein: CASSPYNRGPNNEKLFF
J gene: TRBJ2-7; D gene: TRBD2; V gene: TRBV18; CDR3 DNA: TGTGCCAGCTCACCAAGGACTAGCCTTCCCGAGCAGTACTTC; CDR3 protein: CASSPRTSLPEQYF